What follows are 2 T cell receptor beta chains derived from one specimen sequenced in a study of glioma-infiltrating T cells after dendritic cell vaccination. Produced via immunoSEQ multiplex PCR; TCRdb's table is partial and in-frame only. The sample has over 90,000 clones; over 65% are singletons. The sequences come from blood, collected before dendritic cell vaccination. Receptors originate from a human donor with glioblastoma.

The J gene is TRBJ2-7, the V gene TRBV7-9; D possibly corresponds to TRBD1 (5 bases). Trimming took off 5 bases at V and 4 bases at J, with 15 bases between the two ends. There are 14 residues in the CDR3. Germline V gene sequence: CDR1 SEHNR, CDR2 FQNEAQ (reference sequence). In DNA form, the CDR3 reads TGTGCCAGCAGCCCCCTTCTGACAGAATACGAGCAGTACTTC. This translates into CASSPLLTEYEQYF.

The chain uses TRBV6-5 and TRBJ1-1, with a tentative D call TRBD1 (6 bases). Trimming took off 7 bases at V and 4 bases at J, with 19 bases between the two ends. This CDR3 spans 15 amino acids. The germline CDR1 and CDR2 sequences are MNHEY and SVGAGI. The CDR3 DNA reads TGTGCCAGCACCCGAGGCACCACAGGGAGCACTGAAGCTTTCTTT. Its protein product is CASTRGTTGSTEAFF.